The 4 T cell receptor beta chains in this list originate from one sample, sequenced in a study of shared clonotypes between healthy human individuals. Sequenced by immunoSEQ multiplex PCR; TCRdb stores in-frame clones only, minus some. The sample includes 1,400,000 or so clones, 97% to 99% seen only once; the top ten take 0.36%. Sequenced input: naive CD4+ T cells sorted from blood. Documented subset: CD45RA+ positively selected. All receptors derive from a man younger than 40 in good health.

This clone was recorded a few times. This chain uses TRBV18 with TRBJ1-5; 8 bases match TRBD1. The V and J ends lost 3 bases and 5 bases, in that order; junction bases with no gene match: 6. The CDR3 covers 15 residues. The V gene's germline CDR1 is KGHSH and CDR2 LQKENI. Here the CDR3 DNA reads TGTGCCAGCTCACCCCGGACAGGGCGGGATCAGCCCCAGCATTTT. This codes for CASSPRTGRDQPQHF.

This chain connects TRBV29-1 to TRBJ2-3; 9 positions agree with TRBD2. The V and J ends lost 4 bases and 6 bases, in that order; junction bases with no gene match: 8. Per germline, CDR1 SQVTM and CDR2 ANQGSEA. The CDR3 is made up of 14 amino acids. The CDR3 protein is CSVAVSGSVDTQYF. For the CDR3, the DNA is TGCAGCGTTGCAGTTAGCGGGAGCGTCGATACGCAGTATTTT.

The chain combines TRBV7-9 with TRBJ2-1; 8 bases fit TRBD2. J gave up 0 bases and V 5 bases, and 9 bases lay outside the gene matches. Germline-derived CDR1 and CDR2 are SEHNR and FQNEAQ (reference sequence). This CDR3 contains 17 residues. The chain's CDR3 is CASSARGLASSYNEQFF. In DNA form, the CDR3 reads TGTGCCAGCAGCGCCCGCGGACTAGCAAGCTCCTACAATGAGCAGTTCTTC.

The chain joins TRBV6-1 to TRBJ2-1; TRBD1 matches at 7 bases. The germline V gene encodes CDR1 MNHNS and CDR2 SASEGT. The V and J ends lost 2 bases and 0 bases, in that order; junction bases with no gene match: 7. The CDR3 sequence is 17 residues long. The CDR3: CASSERETGVSYNEQFF. The CDR3 nucleotides are TGTGCCAGCAGTGAACGAGAAACAGGGGTCTCCTACAATGAGCAGTTCTTC.